This TCR beta chain was sequenced during a study of T-cell reconstitution after alpha-beta-depleted transplantation in children (dated by TCRdb to about 2016). With regard to the full study: Using TCR repertoire profiling, the study quantitatively followed how T-cell immune reconstitution unfolded in children after TCRalphabeta/CD19-depleted allogeneic hematopoietic cell transplantation.

CDR1 SGHVS and CDR2 FQNEAQ were looked up in the germline V gene. The CDR3 starts with the cysteine, ends with the phenylalanine, and has 15 residues. Only the CDR3 part of the read is kept: 45 bases, read in frame from the first base. V loses 6 bases of germline sequence and J loses 0 bases, and the interval between the two ends is 14 bases. Library preparation was by PCR. Sequenced using an Illumina HiSeq 2500. TCR library preparation used molecular barcoding, with unique molecular identifiers applied to normalize quantification of the TCRbeta repertoire. The raw public reads went through TCRdb reprocessing: fastp at Q25, MiXCR clone calling, in-frame beta chains kept. Rows with a matching CDR3 protein are joined into one entry that keeps the most common DNA and genes. The sample yields around 410,000 distinct CDR3 sequences; roughly 10% were counted once. The ten largest clones capture 4.5% to 6% of the sample.

With regard to this clonotype: No cognate antigen has been identified for it. It has no much larger one-base neighbor in the sample; base qualities were not kept.

The sequence is built from TRBV7-8 and TRBJ2-5, with a weak D call of TRBD2 (5 bases match). The clonotype was recovered from a human donor who donated a stem cell graft to a child with acute myeloid leukemia. The sample consisted of PBMCs from the stem cell graft donor, taken from the stem cell graft. The nucleotide sequence is TGTGCCAGCAGTGAGGGCAGGAGGTACCAAGAGACCCAGTACTTC. It codes for CASSEGRRYQETQYF.